Following are 26 T cell receptor beta chains from one sample sequenced in a study of blood T cell repertoires in COVID-19. The repertoire was sequenced with immunoSEQ multiplex PCR; TCRdb's copy has only in-frame clones and lacks some. This table holds roughly 290,000 clones, 87% found once. Source material: PBMCs or T cells enriched from blood (not recorded which). These receptor sequences come from a middle-aged woman who had recovered from COVID-19.

The chain links TRBV28 to TRBJ2-7, with D perhaps matching TRBD2 (5 bases). The CDR3 loop spans 12 amino acids. Germline CDR1 MDHEN, CDR2 SYDVKM. The V gene lost 8 bases and the J gene lost 4 bases, with 12 bases spanning the gap. Here the CDR3 reads CASGGPTYEQYF. DNA of the CDR3: TGTGCCAGCGGAGGACCCACTTACGAGCAGTACTTC.

This chain connects TRBV7-9 to TRBJ2-2; D remains ambiguous. CDR3 length equals 14 residues. Per germline, CDR1 SEHNR and CDR2 FQNEAQ (reference sequence). V lost 1 base and J 3 bases, leaving 6 bases between the germline ends. Here the CDR3 DNA reads TGTGCCAGCAGCTTAGAAACAGACACCGGGGAGCTGTTTTTT. It encodes CASSLETDTGELFF.

This chain uses TRBV7-8 with TRBJ2-1; D is perhaps TRBD2 (6 bases). V was cut by 4 bases and J by 8 bases, with 12 bases left in between. There are 13 residues in the CDR3. The V gene's germline CDR1 is SGHVS and CDR2 FQNEAQ. The CDR3 loop is CASSSDSGHEQFF. Here the CDR3 DNA reads TGTGCCAGCAGCTCCGATAGCGGCCATGAGCAGTTCTTC.

This chain joins TRBV28 and TRBJ1-3; TRBD1 matches at 9 bases. Per the germline V gene, CDR1 is MDHEN and CDR2 is SYDVKM. Germline trimming cut 6 bases from V and 4 bases from J; bases unmatched to any gene: 7. This CDR3 is 15 amino acids long. The CDR3: CASRPGTGWGNTIYF. Written as DNA, the CDR3 is TGTGCCAGCAGGCCAGGGACAGGGTGGGGAAACACCATATATTTT.

This clone was seen a single time. The chain joins TRBV25-1 to TRBJ2-5; 9 nucleotides line up with TRBD1. The CDR3 contains 17 residues. The V gene's germline CDR1 is MGHDK and CDR2 SYGVNS. Unmatched junction bases numbered 15, after V lost 5 bases and J lost 5 bases. As DNA, the CDR3 is TGTGCCAGCAGTCCTTCCTCCGGGACAGGGAGACCCGAGACCCAGTACTTC. Its protein product is CASSPSSGTGRPETQYF.

This clone has just a few counts. The CDR3 DNA sequence: TGTGCCAGCAGCAAGGGGGCGCCGAACACCGGGGAGCTGTTTTTT. Amino acids: CASSKGAPNTGELFF. The J gene is TRBJ2-2, the V gene TRBV9; 7 bases are a match to TRBD1. CDR1 is SGDLS, CDR2 YYNGEE, per germline. The CDR3 runs to 15 residues. The V and J ends lost 4 bases and 0 bases, in that order; junction bases with no gene match: 3. Based on the CDR3 plus reference TRBV9 and TRBJ2-2, the full variable domain is DSGVTQTPKHLITATGQRVTLRCSPRSGDLSVYWYQQSLDQGLQFLIQYYNGEERAKGNILERFSAQQFPDLHSELNLSSLELGDSALYFCASSKGAPNTGELFFGEGSRLTVL.

The chain employs TRBV24-1 and TRBJ2-2; D is unclear. V lost 7 bases to trimming and J lost 4 bases, with 9 bases between them. This CDR3 is 13 amino acids long. CDR1 KGHDR and CDR2 SFDVKD come from the germline V gene. The CDR3 region has the DNA TGTGCCACCAGGAAGAGTTCCACCGGGGAGCTGTTTTTT. Translating it yields CATRKSSTGELFF.

CDR3 sequence: CASSSGTGGGYTF. CDR3 coding DNA: TGTGCCAGCAGTTCCGGGACAGGGGGCGGCTACACCTTC. The chain couples TRBV28 to TRBJ1-2, with 12 positions matching TRBD1. This CDR3 contains 13 residues. The V gene end was trimmed by 4 bases and the J gene end by 8 bases; junction bases not matched to a gene: 2. CDR1 and CDR2 (germline): MDHEN, SYDVKM.

The chain has TRBV7-9 and TRBJ1-1; D uncertain. The germline CDR1 and CDR2 sequences are SEHNR and FQNEAQ (reference sequence). The length of the CDR3 is 12 residues. Trimming shortened V by 8 bases and J by 1 base, and 8 bases separated the two germline ends. The CDR3 DNA sequence: TGTGCCAGCCTCGAGGGGAACACTGAAGCTTTCTTT. This gives the protein CASLEGNTEAFF.

The chain carries TRBV24-1 and TRBJ2-1; TRBD2 is a possible D gene (6 bases). Germline CDR1 and CDR2: KGHDR and SFDVKD. Trimming took 0 bases from V and 3 from J, leaving 17 bases between them. This CDR3 region has 18 residues. The CDR3 sequence: CATSDLASGGRGYNEQFF. The CDR3 DNA reads TGTGCCACCAGTGATTTGGCATCCGGGGGTCGGGGCTACAATGAGCAGTTCTTC.

The rearrangement joins TRBV3-1 (or the pseudogene TRBV3-2) to TRBJ2-5, with 10 bases lining up with TRBD2. V trimming: 4 bases; J trimming: 5 bases; junction bases outside the gene matches: 7. From germline, CDR1 is LGHDT and CDR2 YNNKEL (reference sequence). The CDR3 loop spans 15 amino acids. The CDR3 sequence is CASSRLAGDLETQYF. Written as DNA, the CDR3 is TGTGCCAGCAGCCGACTAGCGGGCGACCTGGAGACCCAGTACTTC.

The chain has TRBV9 and TRBJ2-5, with 7 bases fitting TRBD2. V shed 2 bases and J 0 bases; nucleotides not matched to a gene: 4. Per germline, CDR1 SGDLS and CDR2 YYNGEE. This CDR3 is 15 amino acids long. CDR3 bases: TGTGCCAGCAGCGTGTTAGCGGGCCACCAAGAGACCCAGTACTTC. It encodes CASSVLAGHQETQYF.

The gene calls are TRBV5-6 and TRBJ1-5; TRBD1 matches at 7 bases. This CDR3 has 13 amino acids. Trimming at V came to 6 bases and at J to 6 bases, leaving 6 bases not matched to a gene. CDR1 is SGHDT, CDR2 YYEEEE, per germline. CDR3 amino acids: CASTTAGGQPQHF. DNA for the CDR3: TGTGCCAGCACAACCGCAGGGGGTCAGCCCCAGCATTTT.

The V call is TRBV19, the J call TRBJ1-4, with a tentative D call TRBD1 (6 bases). Germline CDR1 is LNHDA and CDR2 is SQIVND (reference sequence). CDR3 length: 14 residues. Deletions cut 9 bases from V and 8 bases from J, with 19 bases between. CDR3 amino acids: CASKVRRGGEKLFF. The CDR3 DNA sequence: TGTGCCAGCAAAGTTCGGAGGGGGGGCGAAAAACTGTTTTTT.

The chain recombines TRBV7-9 with TRBJ2-7; perhaps TRBD2 as D (6 bases). Trimming took 1 base from V and 2 from J, leaving 9 bases between them. Germline V gene sequence: CDR1 SEHNR, CDR2 FQNEAQ (reference sequence). This CDR3 comprises 14 residues. Here the CDR3 DNA reads TGTGCCAGCAGCTTAGACCGGGGGACCTACGAGCAGTACTTC. Amino acids: CASSLDRGTYEQYF.

This sequence joins TRBV7-2 and TRBJ1-2; 9 bases line up with TRBD1. J gave up 8 bases and V 5 bases, and 6 bases lay outside the gene matches. The CDR3 covers 13 residues. Germline CDR1 is SGHTA and CDR2 is FQGNSA. CDR3 region: CASSPRTGEGYTF. For the CDR3, the DNA is TGTGCCAGCAGCCCTCGGACAGGGGAAGGCTACACCTTC.

The chain employs TRBV19 and TRBJ1-4, with D unresolved. The CDR3 consists of 14 residues. Trimming removed 8 bases from V and 7 bases from J, with 17 bases in between. Germline V lookup: CDR1 LNHDA, CDR2 SQIVND (reference sequence). In nucleotides, the CDR3 is TGTGCCAGTGCCCTCAGGAATTTTGGTGAAAAACTGTTTTTT. This codes for CASALRNFGEKLFF.

The gene calls are TRBV7-9 and TRBJ1-2; D might be TRBD1 (6 bases). This CDR3 spans 15 amino acids. In germline, CDR1 is SEHNR, CDR2 FQNEAQ (reference sequence). The ends were cut back, 5 bases at V and 5 bases at J, with 18 bases in the middle. The CDR3 coding sequence is TGTGCCAGCAGCGTAACAGGGACGGCGGGTTATGGCTACACCTTC. Translating it yields CASSVTGTAGYGYTF.

The chain has TRBV11-2 and TRBJ2-5; 8 nucleotides align to TRBD2. Trimming at V came to 5 bases and at J to 5 bases, leaving 10 bases not matched to a gene. Germline lookup yields CDR1 SGHAT and CDR2 FQNNGV. The CDR3 sequence is 15 residues long. In DNA, the CDR3 is TGTGCCAGCAGCACCCCGAGGAGCGGGAGTGAGACCCAGTACTTC. Translation: CASSTPRSGSETQYF.

This sequence joins TRBV28 and TRBJ2-1; 7 bases fit TRBD1. J was trimmed by 6 bases and V by 6 bases; bases with no gene match: 8. This CDR3 is built from 14 residues. Germline V lookup: CDR1 MDHEN, CDR2 SYDVKM. The CDR3: CASRKTGFSNEQFF. The CDR3 DNA reads as TGTGCCAGCAGGAAGACAGGGTTCAGCAATGAGCAGTTCTTC.

This chain uses TRBV18 with TRBJ2-2; 7 nucleotides match TRBD1. Unmatched junction bases numbered 8, after V lost 0 bases and J lost 7 bases. The CDR3 contains 16 residues. CDR1 and CDR2 from the germline V gene are KGHSH and LQKENI. In nucleotides, the CDR3 is TGTGCCAGCTCACCACCGTCGCAGGGGGAGATCGGGGAGCTGTTTTTT. Protein sequence: CASSPPSQGEIGELFF.

The sample holds a few counts of this clone. The V gene is TRBV6-5, the J gene TRBJ2-7; a weak D match, TRBD2 (6 bases). Germline lookup yields CDR1 MNHEY and CDR2 SVGAGI. V lost 2 bases and J 2 bases, leaving 13 bases between the germline ends. This CDR3 has 15 residues. The CDR3 region has the DNA TGTGCCAGCAGTTACAGGTGGGAGGCCCCCTACGAGCAGTACTTC. It is translated as CASSYRWEAPYEQYF.

The V call is TRBV6-1, the J call TRBJ1-5, with D possibly TRBD1 on 5 matching bases. CDR1 MNHNS and CDR2 SASEGT come from the germline V gene. V was trimmed by 3 bases and J by 6 bases, leaving 18 bases between them. The length of the CDR3 is 16 residues. CDR3 bases: TGTGCCAGCAGTGACCAACCCGGGACTATTGGTCAGCCCCAGCATTTT. Its protein product is CASSDQPGTIGQPQHF.

This clone occurred a few times. J is TRBJ1-4 and V is TRBV28; D gene ambiguous. CDR3 size: 13 residues. V lost 8 bases and J lost 7, with 14 bases in between. The germline V gene has CDR1 MDHEN and CDR2 SYDVKM. The CDR3 sequence is CASSRVLSEKLFF. As DNA, the CDR3 is TGTGCCAGCTCCCGGGTCTTAAGTGAAAAACTGTTTTTT.

The chain uses TRBV13 and TRBJ1-2; weak D call: TRBD1 (6 bases). Germline V gene data show CDR1 as PRHDT and CDR2 as FYEKMQ (reference sequence). The ends were cut back, 5 bases at V and 3 bases at J, with 22 bases in the middle. This CDR3 region has 17 residues. DNA for the CDR3: TGTGCCAGCAGCCTCTCGTCGTGGGGGGGGCGAGACTATGGCTACACCTTC. Translated: CASSLSSWGGRDYGYTF.

Here the CDR3 reads CASSLSRGSGPTGELFF. The CDR3 DNA follows: TGTGCCAGCAGTTTATCGAGAGGGAGCGGACCCACCGGGGAGCTGTTTTTT. V usage is TRBV27 and J usage is TRBJ2-2; tentative D call: TRBD2 (5 bases). Germline CDR1 MNHEY, CDR2 SMNVEV (reference sequence). This CDR3 has 17 residues. The germline V and J ends were trimmed by 0 bases and 4 bases, with 15 bases remaining between them.